The source of this TCR beta chain is a study of regulatory T cells in long-lasting Graves disease. Study details: Those Graves' patients who were newly diagnosed had been on antithyroid drugs under 3 months.

This CDR3 is 14 amino acids long. The germline V gene encodes CDR1 SGHAT and CDR2 FQNNGV. With 3 bases removed from V and 0 bases from J, the gap between germline ends came to 7 bases. Arm-PCR of CDR3 regions and iRepertoire HTBI primers were used to build TCR beta libraries. TCRdb independently ran MiXCR on the multiplex PCR reads; one entry per CDR3 protein. This sample has about 560,000 distinct CDR3 sequences; 15% to 20% occur once, and the top ten carry around 11%. The time point denotes: newly diagnosed GD, antithyroid drugs for less than 3 months. After RNA was extracted from PBMCs, the TCR library was made from it. EDTA tubes received approximately 9 milliliters of drawn peripheral blood. Ten or more counts support this clonotype. The sample also formed part of further work on T cells in Graves' hyperthyroidism and ophthalmopathy. This second report adds: The TCR CDR3 first-round RT-PCR relied on the HTBI primer set.

J is TRBJ2-3 and V is TRBV11-2; D not resolved. The TCR originated in a man in his late teens or twenties with Graves disease. The sequences come from peripheral blood mononuclear cells (PBMCs), collected at new diagnosis, from a patient treated with antithyroid drugs. The chain's CDR3 is CASSFGPSTDTQYF. DNA for the CDR3: TGTGCCAGCAGCTTCGGCCCTAGCACAGATACGCAGTATTTT.